This is a list of T cell receptor beta chains from one sample in a study of control samples from healthy donors and cancer patients. Sequenced by immunoSEQ multiplex PCR; TCRdb stores in-frame clones only, minus some. The table has more than 75,000 clones, 70% to 90% seen once. Sequenced material: PBMCs. The receptors originated from a woman in her sixties with head and neck cancer. CDR3s include the opening cysteine and the closing phenylalanine or tryptophan. Fields, in order: D gene, V gene, clone size, J gene, CDR3 DNA, CDR3 protein. A D gene is named only where the DNA matches it firmly. The size field is filled for only some rows; it gives once, few, many or a size class.

d_call: .; v_call: TRBV4-3; clone_size: .; j_call: TRBJ1-6; cdr3_nt: TGCGCCAGCAGCCAAGCGCCGACGCAGACACCCCTCCACTTT; cdr3_aa: CASSQAPTQTPLHF
d_call: .; v_call: TRBV11-2; clone_size: once; j_call: TRBJ2-3; cdr3_nt: TGTGCCAGCAGCTTAGTGCAGGGGACCTACACAGATACGCAGTATTTT; cdr3_aa: CASSLVQGTYTDTQYF
d_call: TRBD2; v_call: TRBV5-1; clone_size: .; j_call: TRBJ2-7; cdr3_nt: TGCGCCAGCAGCTTGCAACTAGCGGGGCTTAACTACGAGCAGTACTTC; cdr3_aa: CASSLQLAGLNYEQYF
d_call: TRBD2; v_call: TRBV27; clone_size: .; j_call: TRBJ2-1; cdr3_nt: TGTGCCAGCAGTTTACAGCGGGAGGGCCTCAATGAGCAGTTCTTC; cdr3_aa: CASSLQREGLNEQFF
d_call: TRBD2; v_call: TRBV28; clone_size: .; j_call: TRBJ2-7; cdr3_nt: TGTGCCAGCAGTCGGACTAGCGGGTGGTACGAGCAGTACTTC; cdr3_aa: CASSRTSGWYEQYF
d_call: .; v_call: TRBV7-9; clone_size: few; j_call: TRBJ1-2; cdr3_nt: TGTGCCAGCAGCCAAGACAGGATTTATGGCTACACCTTC; cdr3_aa: CASSQDRIYGYTF
d_call: .; v_call: TRBV12-3/TRBV12-4; clone_size: .; j_call: TRBJ1-4; cdr3_nt: TGTGCCAGCAGCACCCTAAACGGCGAAAAACTGTTTTTT; cdr3_aa: CASSTLNGEKLFF
d_call: .; v_call: TRBV5-6; clone_size: .; j_call: TRBJ2-3; cdr3_nt: TGTGCCAGCAGCTTGGTTAGCGGCTCTGGCACAGATACGCAGTATTTT; cdr3_aa: CASSLVSGSGTDTQYF
d_call: .; v_call: TRBV29-1; clone_size: .; j_call: TRBJ2-1; cdr3_nt: TGCAGCGCCCCCCGGCAGGAGTCCTACAATGAGCAGTTCTTC; cdr3_aa: CSAPRQESYNEQFF
d_call: .; v_call: TRBV5-4; clone_size: .; j_call: TRBJ2-7; cdr3_nt: TGTGCCAGCAGCTTGGGCAGGATTGGATCCTACGAGCAGTACTTC; cdr3_aa: CASSLGRIGSYEQYF
d_call: .; v_call: TRBV3-1/TRBV3-2; clone_size: once; j_call: TRBJ1-3; cdr3_nt: TGTGCCAGCAGCCCTCGACACGACTCTGGAAACACCATATATTTT; cdr3_aa: CASSPRHDSGNTIYF
d_call: .; v_call: TRBV19; clone_size: .; j_call: TRBJ1-6; cdr3_nt: TGTGCCAGTAGCCCGGGCGGCAGTTCCTATAATTCACCCCTCCACTTT; cdr3_aa: CASSPGGSSYNSPLHF
d_call: TRBD2; v_call: TRBV7-2; clone_size: .; j_call: TRBJ2-7; cdr3_nt: TGTGCCAGCAGCCCCGGGACTAGCGGGATAGGCGAGCAGTACTTC; cdr3_aa: CASSPGTSGIGEQYF
d_call: .; v_call: TRBV10-1; clone_size: .; j_call: TRBJ2-7; cdr3_nt: TGCGCCAGCAGTGTGACGATTGGGCGTTACGAGCAGTACTTC; cdr3_aa: CASSVTIGRYEQYF
d_call: .; v_call: TRBV28; clone_size: .; j_call: TRBJ1-1; cdr3_nt: TGTGCCAGCAGCCAAAGGGGCAGCATGAACACTGAAGCTTTCTTT; cdr3_aa: CASSQRGSMNTEAFF
d_call: TRBD1; v_call: TRBV11-1; clone_size: once; j_call: TRBJ2-2; cdr3_nt: TGTGCCAGCAGCCCAAGGGGGCGTACCGGGGAGCTGTTTTTT; cdr3_aa: CASSPRGRTGELFF
d_call: TRBD2; v_call: TRBV18; clone_size: .; j_call: TRBJ2-3; cdr3_nt: TGTGCCAGCTCACGACTGACTAGCGTCTACACAGATACGCAGTATTTT; cdr3_aa: CASSRLTSVYTDTQYF
d_call: .; v_call: TRBV30; clone_size: .; j_call: TRBJ2-3; cdr3_nt: TGTGCCTGGAGGTGGGGGACCTTCACAGATACGCAGTATTTT; cdr3_aa: CAWRWGTFTDTQYF
d_call: TRBD1; v_call: TRBV11-1; clone_size: .; j_call: TRBJ2-3; cdr3_nt: TGTGCCAGCAGCTCCTGGACAGGGGCTCCCCAAGATACGCAGTATTTT; cdr3_aa: CASSSWTGAPQDTQYF
d_call: .; v_call: TRBV14; clone_size: .; j_call: TRBJ2-7; cdr3_nt: TGTGCCAGCAGCCAAGGACTTAACTACGAGCAGTACTTC; cdr3_aa: CASSQGLNYEQYF
d_call: TRBD2; v_call: TRBV11-2; clone_size: .; j_call: TRBJ2-7; cdr3_nt: TGTGCCAGCAGCTTAGATTGGGCAACTAGCGGCCGACCCTACGAGCAGTACTTC; cdr3_aa: CASSLDWATSGRPYEQYF
d_call: .; v_call: TRBV5-1; clone_size: .; j_call: TRBJ2-7; cdr3_nt: TGCGCCAGCAGCTTCGAGGGAGAGACACTTGGCGAGCAGTACTTC; cdr3_aa: CASSFEGETLGEQYF
d_call: .; v_call: TRBV7-2; clone_size: .; j_call: TRBJ2-7; cdr3_nt: TGTGCCAGCAGCTTGGCGGGACAAGGGTACGAGCAGTACTTC; cdr3_aa: CASSLAGQGYEQYF
d_call: .; v_call: TRBV19; clone_size: .; j_call: TRBJ2-7; cdr3_nt: TGTGCCAGTCAGGGGAAGGGCTACGAGCAGTACTTC; cdr3_aa: CASQGKGYEQYF
d_call: TRBD1; v_call: TRBV7-9; clone_size: .; j_call: TRBJ1-4; cdr3_nt: TGTGCCAGCAGCTTGGGGCAGGGGGAAGGCGAAAAACTGTTTTTT; cdr3_aa: CASSLGQGEGEKLFF
d_call: .; v_call: TRBV27; clone_size: .; j_call: TRBJ2-7; cdr3_nt: TGTGCCAGCAGTTCCCTACTAACTAGGACAGACTCCTACGAGCAGTACTTC; cdr3_aa: CASSSLLTRTDSYEQYF
d_call: TRBD1; v_call: TRBV9; clone_size: .; j_call: TRBJ2-7; cdr3_nt: TGTGCCAGCAGCCCTACAGGGGCCGGGTCCTACGAGCAGTACTTC; cdr3_aa: CASSPTGAGSYEQYF
d_call: .; v_call: TRBV28; clone_size: .; j_call: TRBJ2-4; cdr3_nt: TGTGCCAGCAGTTCCGGCGGGGAGCTAGCCAAAAACATTCAGTACTTC; cdr3_aa: CASSSGGELAKNIQYF
d_call: .; v_call: TRBV5-1; clone_size: .; j_call: TRBJ2-7; cdr3_nt: TGCGCCAGCAGCTTGGCGGGAGACGTTTCCTACGAGCAGTACTTC; cdr3_aa: CASSLAGDVSYEQYF
d_call: .; v_call: TRBV6-1; clone_size: .; j_call: TRBJ1-5; cdr3_nt: TGTGCCAGCAGTGAAACACGGGGACCTAGCAATCAGCCCCAGCATTTT; cdr3_aa: CASSETRGPSNQPQHF
d_call: .; v_call: TRBV14; clone_size: .; j_call: TRBJ1-6; cdr3_nt: TGTGCCAGCAACGGACAGCTAAATTCACCCCTCCACTTT; cdr3_aa: CASNGQLNSPLHF
d_call: .; v_call: TRBV6-5; clone_size: .; j_call: TRBJ2-5; cdr3_nt: TGTGCCAGCAGTTACTTAGGACCCTCCACAGAGACCCAGTACTTC; cdr3_aa: CASSYLGPSTETQYF
d_call: TRBD1; v_call: TRBV6-6; clone_size: .; j_call: TRBJ1-1; cdr3_nt: TGTGCCAGCAGTTACAGTCCAGGGGGGAGGACTGAAGCTTTCTTT; cdr3_aa: CASSYSPGGRTEAFF
d_call: TRBD1; v_call: TRBV5-1; clone_size: few; j_call: TRBJ2-1; cdr3_nt: TGCGCCAGCAGCTCCGGACAGGGTCGCTACAATGAGCAGTTCTTC; cdr3_aa: CASSSGQGRYNEQFF
d_call: .; v_call: TRBV20-1; clone_size: .; j_call: TRBJ1-1; cdr3_nt: TGCAGTGCTAGTGTCATGAGGGGAACTGAAGCTTTCTTT; cdr3_aa: CSASVMRGTEAFF
d_call: .; v_call: TRBV5-5; clone_size: .; j_call: TRBJ1-2; cdr3_nt: TGTGCCAGCAGCTTGGAGTGGGGGGGCCGGGATGGCTACACCTTC; cdr3_aa: CASSLEWGGRDGYTF
d_call: .; v_call: TRBV30; clone_size: .; j_call: TRBJ1-2; cdr3_nt: TGTGCCTGGAGTGTAGCGGGGGGCTTAGGCTACACCTTC; cdr3_aa: CAWSVAGGLGYTF
d_call: TRBD1; v_call: TRBV27; clone_size: once; j_call: TRBJ2-2; cdr3_nt: TGTGCCAGCAGTTTAGGGCAGGGGGCCGGGGAGCTGTTTTTT; cdr3_aa: CASSLGQGAGELFF
d_call: TRBD1; v_call: TRBV6-7; clone_size: .; j_call: TRBJ2-6; cdr3_nt: TGTGCCAGCAGTCCTATTTACAGGGGTCAAAGGTCGGAAACAAAAGGTGAGGGGGCCAACGTCCTGACTTTC; cdr3_aa: CASSPIYRGQRSETKGEGANVLTF
d_call: TRBD1; v_call: TRBV18; clone_size: .; j_call: TRBJ2-1; cdr3_nt: TGTGCCAGCTCACCAGAGGCAGGGGGACAGTTCTTC; cdr3_aa: CASSPEAGGQFF
d_call: .; v_call: TRBV5-4; clone_size: .; j_call: TRBJ2-4; cdr3_nt: TGTGCCAGCAGCTTGGAGGGGGCGGAGGGGGCTGGAAACATTCAGTACTTC; cdr3_aa: CASSLEGAEGAGNIQYF
d_call: .; v_call: TRBV5-6; clone_size: once; j_call: TRBJ2-7; cdr3_nt: TGTGCCAGCAGCTCCACCGGGTCGGGACTTATCTACGAGCAGTACTTC; cdr3_aa: CASSSTGSGLIYEQYF
d_call: .; v_call: TRBV9; clone_size: .; j_call: TRBJ2-7; cdr3_nt: TGTGCCAGCAGCGTAGCGCCGGACTACGAGCAGTACTTC; cdr3_aa: CASSVAPDYEQYF
d_call: .; v_call: TRBV19; clone_size: .; j_call: TRBJ1-1; cdr3_nt: TGTGCCAGTAGTTACAGCGGGGACACTGAAGCTTTCTTT; cdr3_aa: CASSYSGDTEAFF
d_call: .; v_call: TRBV5-3; clone_size: .; j_call: TRBJ2-5; cdr3_nt: TGTGCCAGAAGCCAACAAGGGCCCTCAAATGGAGGAGAGACCCAGTACTTC; cdr3_aa: CARSQQGPSNGGETQYF
d_call: TRBD1; v_call: TRBV29-1; clone_size: .; j_call: TRBJ2-6; cdr3_nt: TGCAGCGTGACCGGGACAGGGTACTCTGGGGCCAACGTCCTGACTTTC; cdr3_aa: CSVTGTGYSGANVLTF
d_call: TRBD2; v_call: TRBV7-8; clone_size: .; j_call: TRBJ2-7; cdr3_nt: TGTGCCAGCAGCACCACCAGGGCATACGGGACTAGCGGGTCCTACGAGCAGTACTTC; cdr3_aa: CASSTTRAYGTSGSYEQYF
d_call: .; v_call: TRBV19; clone_size: .; j_call: TRBJ2-4; cdr3_nt: TGTGCCAGTAACGAAGGGGGATCCGGGACCAAAAACATTCAGTACTTC; cdr3_aa: CASNEGGSGTKNIQYF
d_call: .; v_call: TRBV3-1/TRBV3-2; clone_size: .; j_call: TRBJ1-3; cdr3_nt: TGTGCCAGCAGCCAAGTTCATAGCAGGGCATCCTCTGGAAACACCATATATTTT; cdr3_aa: CASSQVHSRASSGNTIYF
d_call: .; v_call: TRBV27; clone_size: .; j_call: TRBJ2-1; cdr3_nt: TGTGCCAGCAGTTTGGCTAGTAGGGGAGTCGATGAGCAGTTCTTC; cdr3_aa: CASSLASRGVDEQFF
d_call: TRBD1; v_call: TRBV25-1; clone_size: .; j_call: TRBJ2-1; cdr3_nt: TGTGCCAGCGAGACAGGGGGCTCCTACAATGAGCAGTTCTTC; cdr3_aa: CASETGGSYNEQFF
d_call: .; v_call: TRBV19; clone_size: few; j_call: TRBJ1-5; cdr3_nt: TGTGCCGCTAACCGGGCCCTTGTAAATCAGCCCCAGCATTTT; cdr3_aa: CAANRALVNQPQHF
d_call: .; v_call: TRBV27; clone_size: .; j_call: TRBJ1-2; cdr3_nt: TGTGCCAGCAGTCCCTCCAGGGGCTATGGCTACACCTTC; cdr3_aa: CASSPSRGYGYTF
d_call: .; v_call: TRBV6-5; clone_size: .; j_call: TRBJ2-3; cdr3_nt: TGTGCCAGCACAAGACAGATCACAGATACGCAGTATTTT; cdr3_aa: CASTRQITDTQYF
d_call: .; v_call: TRBV30; clone_size: once; j_call: TRBJ2-7; cdr3_nt: TGTGCCTGGAGTGTTGGCTCCTCCTACGAGCAGTACTTC; cdr3_aa: CAWSVGSSYEQYF
d_call: TRBD1; v_call: TRBV6-5; clone_size: .; j_call: TRBJ1-2; cdr3_nt: TGTGCCAGCAGCCGGACAGGGATCTATGGCTACACCTTC; cdr3_aa: CASSRTGIYGYTF
d_call: .; v_call: TRBV15; clone_size: .; j_call: TRBJ2-7; cdr3_nt: TGTGCCACCAGCAGAGATTTGGTACAATACGAGCAGTACTTC; cdr3_aa: CATSRDLVQYEQYF
d_call: .; v_call: TRBV5-3; clone_size: .; j_call: TRBJ1-4; cdr3_nt: TGTGCCAGAGCTCCAAACGACAGAGACGCAACTAATGAAAAACTGTTTTTT; cdr3_aa: CARAPNDRDATNEKLFF
d_call: .; v_call: TRBV7-3; clone_size: .; j_call: TRBJ2-5; cdr3_nt: TGTGCCAGCAGCCGCCAAGGGCAGGGCGAAGAGACCCAGTACTTC; cdr3_aa: CASSRQGQGEETQYF